Only a few counts were recorded for the clone carrying this T cell receptor beta chain. Its matching antigen is unknown. HTBI primers from iRepertoire and Arm-PCR of CDR3 regions yielded the TCR beta libraries. MiXCR was run by TCRdb on the multiplex PCR reads, yielding one entry per CDR3 protein. The sample shows about 470,000 distinct CDR3 sequences, about 22% of them seen only once. This specimen comes from a study of regulatory T cells in long-lasting Graves disease. The sample's time point: persistent/refractory GD, antithyroid drugs over 5 years with positive TRAb. PBMC RNA served as the TCR library source. With V trimmed by 5 bases and J by 5 bases, 8 bases remained unmatched. CDR1 and CDR2 (germline): SGHTA, FQGNSA. The CDR3 is 14 amino acids. Study conclusions and caveats: Persistent Graves' patients showed less TCR diversity than newly diagnosed ones. There was favoring of TRBV28, TRBJ1-2 and TRBJ2-5 in persistent disease.

The V gene is TRBV7-2, the J gene TRBJ2-5; 7 positions match TRBD1. The sequence was collected from a female donor with Graves disease. Sequenced here: peripheral blood mononuclear cells (PBMCs), sampled when the disease was refractory, from a patient treated with antithyroid drugs. The CDR3 is CASSRGQFAETQYF. CDR3 DNA sequence: TGTGCCAGCAGCCGGGGACAGTTCGCTGAGACCCAGTACTTC.